This is a list of T cell receptor beta chains from one sample in a study of technical replicates of blood from a handful of donors. Measured with immunoSEQ multiplex PCR; TCRdb has only the in-frame clones, and not every one. The sample shows some 64,000 clones, less than 98% of them seen only once. Sequencing was carried out using T cells isolated from PBMCs. These receptors all stem from a human donor in good health. The CDR3 runs from the conserved cysteine through the conserved F or W. The D gene is left open where the match is weak. Clone sizes are given selectively: once, few, many, or a class where the clone is expanded.

d_gene	j_gene	abundance	v_gene	CDR3aa	CDR3nt
TRBD2	TRBJ2-7	.	TRBV5-1	CASSPSSGRLYEQYF	TGCGCCAGCAGCCCTTCTAGCGGGAGGCTGTACGAGCAGTACTTC
TRBD1	TRBJ2-7	.	TRBV5-4	CASSLAIRTGGSSYEQYF	TGTGCCAGCAGCTTGGCCATTAGGACAGGTGGGAGCTCCTACGAGCAGTACTTC
TRBD1	TRBJ2-7	once	TRBV4-1	CASSPASGTGDYEQYF	TGCGCCAGCAGTCCAGCTTCCGGGACAGGCGACTACGAGCAGTACTTC
TRBD2	TRBJ2-7	.	TRBV4-2	CASSQEKGLADEQYF	TGTGCCAGCAGCCAAGAGAAAGGACTAGCTGATGAGCAGTACTTC
TRBD1	TRBJ2-5	.	TRBV7-8	CASSLVPGQGIPFQETQYF	TGTGCCAGCAGCTTAGTTCCGGGACAGGGGATCCCCTTCCAAGAGACCCAGTACTTC
TRBD1	TRBJ1-2	.	TRBV9	CASSAGTARNGYTF	TGTGCCAGCAGCGCCGGGACAGCCAGGAATGGCTACACCTTC
TRBD1	TRBJ1-4	.	TRBV18	CASSPPPGQGLKLFF	TGTGCCAGCTCACCACCGCCCGGACAGGGGCTGAAACTGTTTTTT
TRBD1	TRBJ1-2	.	TRBV5-1	CASSLGTGDGYTF	TGCGCCAGCAGCTTGGGGACAGGGGATGGCTACACCTTC
TRBD2	TRBJ2-1	once	TRBV6-5	CASNSGKGTYNEQFF	TGTGCCAGCAACAGCGGGAAGGGTACCTACAATGAGCAGTTCTTC
.	TRBJ2-1	.	TRBV4-1	CASSQERGPGYNEQFF	TGCGCCAGCAGCCAAGAAAGGGGCCCTGGGTACAATGAGCAGTTCTTC